Listed below are T cell receptor beta chains from one sample, sequenced in a study of shared clonotypes between healthy human individuals. The data were produced by immunoSEQ multiplex PCR, yet TCRdb's version contains in-frame clones alone and is incomplete. The data show approximately 530,000 clones, approximately 95% seen once. The sequenced sample was naive CD4+ T cells sorted from blood. Receptors were obtained from a woman in her twenties or thirties in good health. Both conserved end residues are part of each CDR3. The D gene is left open where the match is weak. Expanded clones get a size class; other rows say once, few or many, or leave the size out.

V gene: TRBV7-9; J gene: TRBJ1-1; D gene: -; clone size: -; CDR3 protein: CASSLIREAEAFF; CDR3 DNA: TGTGCCAGCAGCTTAATAAGGGAGGCTGAAGCTTTCTTT
V gene: TRBV20-1; J gene: TRBJ1-2; D gene: -; clone size: -; CDR3 protein: CSARGTYGYTF; CDR3 DNA: TGCAGTGCCAGGGGTACCTATGGCTACACCTTC
V gene: TRBV5-5; J gene: TRBJ2-1; D gene: TRBD2; clone size: once; CDR3 protein: CASSSRTSGPSYNEQFF; CDR3 DNA: TGTGCCAGCAGCTCAAGGACTAGCGGGCCGTCCTACAATGAGCAGTTCTTC
V gene: TRBV28; J gene: TRBJ1-4; D gene: TRBD1; clone size: -; CDR3 protein: CASSSGQGGKLFF; CDR3 DNA: TGTGCCAGCAGTTCGGGACAGGGAGGAAAACTGTTTTTT
V gene: TRBV18; J gene: TRBJ2-1; D gene: -; clone size: -; CDR3 protein: CASSPPGYNEQFF; CDR3 DNA: TGTGCCAGCTCACCCCCGGGGTACAATGAGCAGTTCTTC
V gene: TRBV28; J gene: TRBJ1-3; D gene: -; clone size: once; CDR3 protein: CATGSGLEGMNTIYF; CDR3 DNA: TGTGCCACCGGGTCGGGGCTCGAGGGTATGAACACCATATATTTT
V gene: TRBV25-1; J gene: TRBJ2-7; D gene: -; clone size: -; CDR3 protein: CASSVSSYEQYF; CDR3 DNA: TGTGCCAGCAGTGTAAGCTCCTACGAGCAGTACTTC
V gene: TRBV5-1; J gene: TRBJ2-7; D gene: TRBD1; clone size: -; CDR3 protein: CASSLAGTGREQYF; CDR3 DNA: TGCGCCAGCAGCTTGGCCGGGACAGGGCGCGAGCAGTACTTC
V gene: TRBV25-1; J gene: TRBJ2-3; D gene: -; clone size: -; CDR3 protein: CAAQGFSTDTQYF; CDR3 DNA: TGTGCCGCGCAGGGATTTAGCACAGATACGCAGTATTTT
V gene: TRBV5-1; J gene: TRBJ2-2; D gene: TRBD2; clone size: -; CDR3 protein: CASSLASGNTGELFF; CDR3 DNA: TGCGCCAGCAGCTTGGCTAGCGGGAACACCGGGGAGCTGTTTTTT
V gene: TRBV30; J gene: TRBJ1-5; D gene: -; clone size: once; CDR3 protein: CAWSVVSASITPQHF; CDR3 DNA: TGTGCCTGGAGTGTCGTGTCAGCGTCGATAACTCCCCAGCATTTT
V gene: TRBV27; J gene: TRBJ2-5; D gene: -; clone size: once; CDR3 protein: CASSLVLTSDPIETQYF; CDR3 DNA: TGTGCCAGCAGTTTAGTTCTTACGTCGGATCCAATAGAGACCCAGTACTTC
V gene: TRBV11-3; J gene: TRBJ2-1; D gene: -; clone size: -; CDR3 protein: CASSLELGSYNEQFF; CDR3 DNA: TGTGCCAGCAGCTTAGAACTGGGATCCTACAATGAGCAGTTCTTC
V gene: TRBV7-9; J gene: TRBJ1-1; D gene: -; clone size: -; CDR3 protein: CASSFIGVRTEAFF; CDR3 DNA: TGTGCCAGCAGCTTTATTGGGGTTCGGACTGAAGCTTTCTTT
V gene: TRBV11-2; J gene: TRBJ2-7; D gene: TRBD2; clone size: -; CDR3 protein: CASSSGTRTYEQYF; CDR3 DNA: TGTGCCAGCAGTTCCGGGACTAGGACCTACGAGCAGTACTTC
V gene: TRBV6-5; J gene: TRBJ2-7; D gene: TRBD1; clone size: -; CDR3 protein: CASGGGQGGGEQYF; CDR3 DNA: TGTGCCAGCGGCGGCGGACAGGGAGGTGGCGAGCAGTACTTC
V gene: TRBV5-1; J gene: TRBJ1-1; D gene: TRBD1; clone size: -; CDR3 protein: CASSQLTGVDTEAFF; CDR3 DNA: TGCGCCAGCAGCCAACTGACAGGGGTAGACACTGAAGCTTTCTTT
V gene: TRBV19; J gene: TRBJ1-1; D gene: -; clone size: -; CDR3 protein: CASSIGSGSKAFF; CDR3 DNA: TGTGCCAGTAGTATCGGTTCAGGGAGTAAAGCTTTCTTT
V gene: TRBV7-2; J gene: TRBJ1-2; D gene: -; clone size: once; CDR3 protein: CASSLYNQHDGYTF; CDR3 DNA: TGTGCCAGCAGCTTATATAACCAGCATGACGGCTACACCTTC
V gene: TRBV18; J gene: TRBJ2-3; D gene: TRBD2; clone size: -; CDR3 protein: CASSPPASGDTDTQYF; CDR3 DNA: TGTGCCAGCTCACCACCGGCTAGCGGTGACACAGATACGCAGTATTTT
V gene: TRBV5-1; J gene: TRBJ2-1; D gene: TRBD2; clone size: -; CDR3 protein: CASSLVGSGRLDEQFF; CDR3 DNA: TGCGCCAGCAGCTTGGTCGGTAGCGGGAGGCTCGATGAGCAGTTCTTC
V gene: TRBV28; J gene: TRBJ1-2; D gene: TRBD1; clone size: -; CDR3 protein: CASSLSPGGTFSYGYTF; CDR3 DNA: TGTGCCAGCAGTTTATCTCCAGGGGGCACCTTCAGCTATGGCTACACCTTC
V gene: TRBV28; J gene: TRBJ2-1; D gene: TRBD1; clone size: -; CDR3 protein: CASSLWGQNAREQFF; CDR3 DNA: TGTGCCAGCAGTTTATGGGGACAGAACGCCAGGGAGCAGTTCTTC
V gene: TRBV5-1; J gene: TRBJ2-7; D gene: TRBD2; clone size: -; CDR3 protein: CASSLAGLAGASYEQYF; CDR3 DNA: TGCGCCAGCAGCTTGGCCGGACTAGCGGGAGCCTCCTACGAGCAGTACTTC
V gene: TRBV6-4; J gene: TRBJ2-7; D gene: TRBD2; clone size: -; CDR3 protein: CASSDGRLEREFGEQYF; CDR3 DNA: TGTGCCAGCAGTGACGGACGACTGGAGCGGGAGTTCGGGGAGCAGTACTTC
V gene: TRBV10-1; J gene: TRBJ2-7; D gene: TRBD2; clone size: few; CDR3 protein: CASSELASGGRQQYF; CDR3 DNA: TGCGCCAGCAGTGAATTGGCTAGCGGGGGCCGGCAGCAGTACTTC
V gene: TRBV10-3; J gene: TRBJ1-2; D gene: -; clone size: once; CDR3 protein: CAIRRVDGVLGGYTF; CDR3 DNA: TGTGCCATCAGGCGGGTCGACGGTGTCTTGGGTGGCTACACCTTC
V gene: TRBV19; J gene: TRBJ2-3; D gene: -; clone size: few; CDR3 protein: CASLGSGDTQYF; CDR3 DNA: TGTGCCTCACTGGGGTCAGGGGATACGCAGTATTTT
V gene: TRBV6-5; J gene: TRBJ1-6; D gene: -; clone size: -; CDR3 protein: CASGRINSPLHF; CDR3 DNA: TGTGCCAGCGGACGGATTAATTCACCCCTCCACTTT
V gene: TRBV7-8; J gene: TRBJ2-7; D gene: TRBD2; clone size: -; CDR3 protein: CASSPPGLAAYEQYF; CDR3 DNA: TGTGCCAGCAGTCCCCCGGGACTAGCGGCCTACGAGCAGTACTTC
V gene: TRBV5-1; J gene: TRBJ1-5; D gene: -; clone size: few; CDR3 protein: CASRAEGNQPQHF; CDR3 DNA: TGCGCCAGCAGGGCGGAGGGCAATCAGCCCCAGCATTTT
V gene: TRBV5-1; J gene: TRBJ2-1; D gene: TRBD2; clone size: -; CDR3 protein: CASSPASGAYNEQFF; CDR3 DNA: TGCGCCAGCAGCCCGGCTAGCGGAGCCTACAATGAGCAGTTCTTC
V gene: TRBV7-2; J gene: TRBJ1-2; D gene: -; clone size: -; CDR3 protein: CASSLAGVLEGYTF; CDR3 DNA: TGTGCCAGCAGCTTAGCAGGGGTTTTAGAGGGCTACACCTTC
V gene: TRBV5-1; J gene: TRBJ2-7; D gene: -; clone size: -; CDR3 protein: CASSLMLDYEQYF; CDR3 DNA: TGCGCCAGCAGCTTGATGTTAGACTACGAGCAGTACTTC
V gene: TRBV28; J gene: TRBJ1-2; D gene: -; clone size: -; CDR3 protein: CASDSGPNYGYTF; CDR3 DNA: TGTGCCAGCGACAGTGGGCCTAACTATGGCTACACCTTC
V gene: TRBV9; J gene: TRBJ2-1; D gene: -; clone size: once; CDR3 protein: CASSVGGAASYNEQFF; CDR3 DNA: TGTGCCAGCAGCGTAGGCGGGGCGGCATCCTACAATGAGCAGTTCTTC
V gene: TRBV7-2; J gene: TRBJ2-3; D gene: -; clone size: -; CDR3 protein: CASSSRGRGSEADTQYF; CDR3 DNA: TGTGCCAGCAGCTCACGGGGGAGGGGGTCAGAGGCAGATACGCAGTATTTT
V gene: TRBV7-2; J gene: TRBJ2-5; D gene: -; clone size: -; CDR3 protein: CASSLYGAIRETQYF; CDR3 DNA: TGTGCCAGCAGCTTATACGGGGCTATCCGAGAGACCCAGTACTTC
V gene: TRBV7-3; J gene: TRBJ2-1; D gene: TRBD2; clone size: -; CDR3 protein: CASSLQAGDYNEQFF; CDR3 DNA: TGTGCCAGCAGCTTACAAGCGGGAGACTACAATGAGCAGTTCTTC
V gene: TRBV19; J gene: TRBJ2-5; D gene: -; clone size: -; CDR3 protein: CASSIAKETQYF; CDR3 DNA: TGTGCCAGTAGTATTGCGAAGGAGACCCAGTACTTC